This T cell receptor beta chain was sequenced for a study of cytomegalovirus exposure and HLA in healthy donors. Germline trimming cut 0 bases from V and 6 bases from J; bases unmatched to any gene: 12. The CDR3 is 17 residues long. Germline assignment: CDR1 SGHRS and CDR2 YFSETQ. The PCR had 60 Vbeta and 13 Jbeta primers. TCRdb keeps only in-frame clones here, not all; method: immunoSEQ multiplex PCR. In the table there are a few hundred thousand clones, 85% to 90% of which are singletons. The chain links TRBV5-1 to TRBJ2-3; TRBD2 matches 8 bases. The sample comprised PBMCs. The receptor was isolated from a woman younger than 30 in good health and CMV-seronegative. The CDR3 sequence is CASSLVGAGVVSDTQYF. The CDR3 DNA is TGCGCCAGCAGCTTGGTTGGAGCGGGAGTGGTGTCGGATACGCAGTATTTT.